The sequence of this TCR beta chain was determined in a study of shared clonotypes between healthy human individuals. Sequenced by immunoSEQ multiplex PCR; TCRdb stores in-frame clones only, minus some. Of 2,500,000 or so clones in the sample, around nine tenths were seen once. This sequence was found in a man aged 18 to 30 in good health. What was sequenced was naive CD4+ T cells sorted from blood. Subset: CD45RA+ positively selected.

The CDR3 DNA reads TGTGCCAGCTCACCGGGAAAGACTAGCGGGAGCTGGGATGAGCAGTTCTTC. It is translated as CASSPGKTSGSWDEQFF. The chain combines TRBV18 with TRBJ2-1; TRBD2 matches at 12 bases. This CDR3 is 17 amino acids long. Losses at the gene ends were 3 bases for V and 8 bases for J; bases not matched to a gene: 11. Germline V gives CDR1 KGHSH, CDR2 LQKENI.